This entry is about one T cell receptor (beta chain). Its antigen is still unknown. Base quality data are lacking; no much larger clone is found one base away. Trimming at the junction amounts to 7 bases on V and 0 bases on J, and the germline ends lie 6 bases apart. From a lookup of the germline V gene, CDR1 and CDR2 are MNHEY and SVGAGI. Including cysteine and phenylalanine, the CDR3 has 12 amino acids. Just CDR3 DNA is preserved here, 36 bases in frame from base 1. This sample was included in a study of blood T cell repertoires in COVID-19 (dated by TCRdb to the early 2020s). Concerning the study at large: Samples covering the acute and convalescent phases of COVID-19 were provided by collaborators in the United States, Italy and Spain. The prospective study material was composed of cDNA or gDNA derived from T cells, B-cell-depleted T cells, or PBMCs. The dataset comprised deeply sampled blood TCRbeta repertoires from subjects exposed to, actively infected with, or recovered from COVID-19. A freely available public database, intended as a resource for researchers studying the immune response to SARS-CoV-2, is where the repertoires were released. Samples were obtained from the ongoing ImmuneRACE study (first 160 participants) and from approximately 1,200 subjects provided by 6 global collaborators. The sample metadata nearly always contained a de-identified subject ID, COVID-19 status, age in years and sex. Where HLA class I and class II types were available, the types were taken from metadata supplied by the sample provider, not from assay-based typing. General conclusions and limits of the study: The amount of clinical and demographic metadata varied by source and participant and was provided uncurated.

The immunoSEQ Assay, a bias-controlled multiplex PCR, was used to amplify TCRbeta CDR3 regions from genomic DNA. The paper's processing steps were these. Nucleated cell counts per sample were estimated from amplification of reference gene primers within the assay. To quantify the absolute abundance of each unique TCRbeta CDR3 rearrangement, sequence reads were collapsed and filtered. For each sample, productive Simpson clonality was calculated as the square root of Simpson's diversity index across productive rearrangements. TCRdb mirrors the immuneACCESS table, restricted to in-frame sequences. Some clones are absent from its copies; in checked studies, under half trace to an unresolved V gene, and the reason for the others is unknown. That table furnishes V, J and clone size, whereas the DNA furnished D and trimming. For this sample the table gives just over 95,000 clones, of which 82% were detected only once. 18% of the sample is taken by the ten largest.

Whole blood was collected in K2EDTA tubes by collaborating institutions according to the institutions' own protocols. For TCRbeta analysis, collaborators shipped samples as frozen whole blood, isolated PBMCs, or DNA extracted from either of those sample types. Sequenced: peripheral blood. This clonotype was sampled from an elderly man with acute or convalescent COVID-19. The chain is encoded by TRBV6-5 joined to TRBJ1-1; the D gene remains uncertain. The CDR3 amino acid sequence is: CASNRVNTEAFF. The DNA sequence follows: TGTGCCAGCAATCGGGTGAACACTGAAGCTTTCTTT.